These 27 T cell receptor beta chains came from one sample sequenced in a study of CD8 T cells in Susac syndrome. RNA totalling roughly 0.45 to 1 ug underwent reverse transcription with random hexamers. TCRdb reanalysed the immunoSEQ multiplex PCR reads using MiXCR and keeps one entry per CDR3 protein. In the table there are 170,000 or so distinct CDR3 sequences, over 85% of which are singletons. The sequencing sample was made of CD4+ T cells from PBMCs. All receptors derive from a human donor with multiple sclerosis.

V usage is TRBV5-1 and J usage is TRBJ2-1, with D hard to call. V lost 1 base to trimming and J lost 5 bases, with 4 bases between them. The germline V gene encodes CDR1 SGHRS and CDR2 YFSETQ. This CDR3 has 12 amino acids. As DNA, the CDR3 is TGCGCCAGCAGCTTGCTAGACAATGAGCAGTTCTTC. It specifies CASSLLDNEQFF.

The chain uses TRBV12-3 or TRBV12-4 and TRBJ1-5; D is unclear. Trimming took off 3 bases at V and 0 bases at J, with 3 bases between the two ends. The CDR3 contains 13 residues. CDR3 protein: CASSFGSNQPQHF. CDR3 coding DNA: TGTGCCAGCAGTTTTGGTAGCAATCAGCCCCAGCATTTT.

This chain uses TRBV6-2 or TRBV6-3 with TRBJ1-2; the D gene is possibly TRBD1 (6 bases). Germline lookup yields CDR1 MNHEY and CDR2 SVGEGT. This CDR3 region has 13 residues. V gave up 6 bases and J gave up 4 bases, with 12 bases separating them. CDR3 bases: TGTGCCAGCAGAGTCAGGGGCGTCTATGGCTACACCTTC. Residues: CASRVRGVYGYTF.

This clonotype was picked up one time. The V gene is TRBV9, the J gene TRBJ1-1, with D unresolved. CDR1 is SGDLS and CDR2 is YYNGEE in the germline V gene. Deletions cut 0 bases from V and 7 bases from J, with 13 bases between. CDR3 length: 14 residues. The CDR3 sequence is CASSVGGGVNEAFF. In DNA form, the CDR3 reads TGTGCCAGCAGCGTAGGAGGTGGGGTGAATGAAGCTTTCTTT.

This chain joins TRBV20-1 and TRBJ1-1; TRBD1 might be the D (6 bases). The V and J ends lost 1 base and 1 base respectively, with 10 bases between them. Germline V gene lookup returns CDR1 DFQATT and CDR2 SNEGSKA (reference sequence). The CDR3 consists of 14 residues. This CDR3 is CSARAGGPNTEAFF. CDR3 nucleotide sequence: TGCAGTGCTAGAGCCGGGGGGCCGAACACTGAAGCTTTCTTT.

The chain is built from TRBV24-1 and TRBJ1-2; D remains ambiguous. Germline CDR1 is KGHDR and CDR2 is SFDVKD. The CDR3 loop spans 14 amino acids. Deletions cut 2 bases from V and 4 bases from J, with 10 bases between. The CDR3: CATSDSQRIYGYTF. The CDR3 bases are TGTGCCACCAGTGATTCTCAGCGCATCTATGGCTACACCTTC.

The rearrangement joins TRBV29-1 to TRBJ2-2; no firm D call. The CDR3 is made up of 14 amino acids. Trimming removed 3 bases from V and 0 bases from J, with 8 bases in between. Germline CDR1 and CDR2: SQVTM and ANQGSEA. CDR3 nucleotides: TGCAGCGTTGATGCTAGTTCGAACACCGGGGAGCTGTTTTTT. It encodes CSVDASSNTGELFF.

The chain carries TRBV5-1 and TRBJ1-3; TRBD1 is a possible D gene (6 bases). The CDR3 is 13 amino acids. V was shortened by 4 bases and J by 9 bases, with 14 bases between the two germline ends. Germline V gene lookup returns CDR1 SGHRS and CDR2 YFSETQ. The CDR3 here is CASSAVQGATIYF. The DNA for the CDR3 is TGCGCCAGCAGCGCCGTACAGGGCGCCACCATATATTTT.

The chain couples TRBV6-6 to TRBJ1-1, with 7 bases identical to TRBD1. V shed 7 bases, J shed 2 bases, and the junction held 1 base outside the gene matches. Looked up from germline, CDR1 is MNHNY and CDR2 is SVGAGI (reference sequence). This CDR3 region has 12 residues. The CDR3 region is CASNRGNTEAFF. For the CDR3, the DNA is TGTGCCAGCAACAGGGGAAACACTGAAGCTTTCTTT.

The chain is built from TRBV3-1 and TRBJ1-2, with a weak D call TRBD1 (6 bases). V was shortened by 1 base and J by 5 bases, with 8 bases between the two germline ends. CDR3 length: 13 residues. Germline V gene data show CDR1 as LGHDT and CDR2 as YNNKEL (reference sequence). Here the CDR3 DNA reads TGTGCCAGCAGCCAAGGGACAGTTTATGGCTACACCTTC. Translating gives CASSQGTVYGYTF.

The chain employs TRBV4-3 and TRBJ2-1; TRBD1 is a possible D gene (5 bases). Germline values: CDR1 LGHNA, CDR2 YSLEER. Trimming took off 0 bases at V and 6 bases at J, with 12 bases between the two ends. The CDR3 length is 15 residues. This CDR3 reads CASSQEQTAFNEQFF. CDR3 coding DNA: TGCGCCAGCAGCCAAGAACAGACAGCGTTCAATGAGCAGTTCTTC.

This clonotype was found once. The V call is TRBV9, the J call TRBJ2-2, with D possibly matching TRBD1 (5 bases). V dropped 1 base and J dropped 4 bases, with 11 bases sitting between them. Germline values: CDR1 SGDLS, CDR2 YYNGEE. CDR3 size: 15 residues. The CDR3, as DNA: TGTGCCAGCAGCGTACGACAGATCCCCACCGGGGAGCTGTTTTTT. Amino acids: CASSVRQIPTGELFF.

The chain is built from TRBV5-6 and TRBJ1-1; possibly TRBD1 for D (5 bases). Germline V gene lookup returns CDR1 SGHDT and CDR2 YYEEEE. V was pared by 2 bases and J by 5 bases, with 13 bases between. The CDR3 totals 14 residues. CDR3 in amino acids: CASSLRGLETEAFF. The CDR3 nucleotides are TGTGCCAGCAGCTTAAGGGGATTAGAGACTGAAGCTTTCTTT.

The rearrangement uses TRBV18 and TRBJ2-7; D uncertain. This CDR3 spans 13 amino acids. Germline V gene lookup returns CDR1 KGHSH and CDR2 LQKENI. Trimming took off 2 bases at V and 2 bases at J, with 7 bases between the two ends. In nucleotides, the CDR3 is TGTGCCAGCTCACCAGTCAGGACCTACGAGCAGTACTTC. This codes for CASSPVRTYEQYF.

This clonotype was seen a single time. The V and J genes are TRBV18 and TRBJ1-2, with D perhaps matching TRBD1 (5 bases). The CDR3 covers 14 residues. Germline V CDR1 and CDR2: KGHSH, LQKENI. V was trimmed by 5 bases and J by 1 base, leaving 11 bases between them. The CDR3 nucleotides read TGTGCCAGCTCAGCAGGGATCGATAACTATGGCTACACCTTC. Protein product: CASSAGIDNYGYTF.

The J gene is TRBJ1-2, the V gene TRBV6-6, with D uncertain. CDR3 length equals 13 residues. Deletions cut 6 bases from V and 1 base from J, with 9 bases between. The germline V gene has CDR1 MNHNY and CDR2 SVGAGI (reference sequence). This chain's CDR3 is CASRSGSNYGYTF. CDR3 DNA: TGTGCCAGCAGGTCCGGGAGTAACTATGGCTACACCTTC.

J is TRBJ1-2 and V is TRBV20-1; 8 bases agree with TRBD1. Looked up from germline, CDR1 is DFQATT and CDR2 is SNEGSKA (reference sequence). This CDR3 contains 17 residues. Trimming took 5 bases from V and 0 from J; bases not matched to a gene: 14. CDR3 sequence reads: CSAPLLDRGGPNYGYTF. In DNA form, the CDR3 reads TGCAGTGCTCCCCTTTTAGACAGGGGTGGACCTAACTATGGCTACACCTTC.

The CDR3 coding sequence is TGTGCCAGCAGCTTCTTAGCGGGGGCCGGGGGGGAGACCCAGTACTTC. It codes for CASSFLAGAGGETQYF. The chain carries TRBV7-2 and TRBJ2-5; the match to TRBD2 covers 9 bases. With 3 bases clipped from V and 5 bases from J, the junction kept 10 bases outside the gene matches. Per germline, CDR1 SGHTA and CDR2 FQGNSA. This CDR3 comprises 16 residues. Using reference TRBV7-2 and TRBJ2-5 for the parts outside the CDR3, the full variable domain is GAGVSQSPSNKVTEKGKDVELRCDPISGHTALYWYRQSLGQGLEFLIYFQGNSAPDKSGLPSDRFSAERTGGSVSTLTIQRTQQEDSAVYLCASSFLAGAGGETQYFGPGTRLLVL.

The J gene is TRBJ2-7, the V gene TRBV12-3 or TRBV12-4, with 7 bases aligning to TRBD1. V gave up 6 bases and J gave up 2 bases; unmatched junction bases: 10. The CDR3 runs to 15 residues. In DNA form, the CDR3 reads TGTGCCAGCAGCCCCAATTCCGGGACAGCCTACGAGCAGTACTTC. It is translated as CASSPNSGTAYEQYF.

This clonotype was seen a single time. The chain links TRBV28 to TRBJ2-7; no definite D call. The CDR3 totals 12 residues. Germline CDR1 MDHEN, CDR2 SYDVKM. Trimming shortened V by 5 bases and J by 4 bases, and 9 bases separated the two germline ends. The DNA of the CDR3 is TGTGCCAGCAGTCCCCCCCAGTACGAGCAGTACTTC. Its translation is CASSPPQYEQYF.

This clonotype occurred once. The rearrangement links TRBV10-3 to TRBJ1-2; 10 nucleotides align to TRBD1. Trimming took 5 bases from V and 2 from J; bases not matched to a gene: 2. Germline values: CDR1 ENHRY, CDR2 SYGVKD. The CDR3 is made up of 14 amino acids. The DNA for the CDR3 is TGTGCCATCAGTTGGACAGGGGGAAACTATGGCTACACCTTC. Protein: CAISWTGGNYGYTF.

The V gene is TRBV20-1, the J gene TRBJ2-1; tentatively, D is TRBD2 (5 bases). V was clipped by 3 bases and J by 3 bases, with 9 bases between them. CDR1 is DFQATT, CDR2 SNEGSKA, per germline (reference sequence). The CDR3 is 13 amino acids. CDR3: CSASGMIYNEQFF. The CDR3 DNA follows: TGCAGTGCTAGCGGGATGATCTACAATGAGCAGTTCTTC.

This clonotype was seen only once. The chain has TRBV20-1 and TRBJ2-3; 7 bases are a match to TRBD2. Germline CDR1 and CDR2: DFQATT and SNEGSKA (reference sequence). With V trimmed by 5 bases and J by 4 bases, 6 bases remained unmatched. CDR3 size: 13 residues. Here the CDR3 DNA reads TGCAGTGCTCCAGCGGGGAAATCAGATACGCAGTATTTT. Translating gives CSAPAGKSDTQYF.

The chain employs TRBV25-1 and TRBJ1-3; a weak D match, TRBD1 (6 bases). V was cut by 5 bases and J by 5 bases, with 13 bases left in between. The CDR3 sequence is 14 residues long. Germline CDR1 reads MGHDK; CDR2 reads SYGVNS. The CDR3 DNA is TGTGCCAGCAGTCCCCCGGGGGGCCGAAACACCATATATTTT. Its protein product is CASSPPGGRNTIYF.

The rearrangement links TRBV30 to TRBJ1-1; TRBD1 aligns across 7 bases. The CDR3 has 17 amino acids. Germline CDR1 reads GTSNPN; CDR2 reads SVGIG (reference sequence). The J segment lost 0 bases and the V segment lost 4 bases, leaving 14 bases of the junction unmatched. The CDR3 here is CAWIHVKMGQMNTEAFF. CDR3 DNA sequence: TGTGCCTGGATCCACGTAAAGATGGGACAGATGAACACTGAAGCTTTCTTT.

This clonotype was seen a single time. The V and J genes are TRBV4-1 and TRBJ2-3; 9 bases fit TRBD2. The CDR3 runs to 16 residues. In germline, CDR1 is MGHRA, CDR2 YSYEKL. Trimming removed 3 bases from V and 4 bases from J; junction bases left unmatched: 8. The CDR3 nucleotides read TGCGCCAGCAGCCAGTCCTATAGCGGGAGAGCAGATACGCAGTATTTT. Translated, it gives CASSQSYSGRADTQYF.

V and J are TRBV2 and TRBJ2-5; 13 positions agree with TRBD2. The CDR3 is made up of 18 amino acids. Germline CDR1 is SNHLY and CDR2 is FYNNEI. The trim removed 1 base at V and 3 bases at J, leaving 8 bases unmatched. The CDR3 coding sequence is TGTGCCAGCAGTGAAGGGCTGACTAGCGGGGGGCTTGAAGAGACCCAGTACTTC. It codes for CASSEGLTSGGLEETQYF.